The 9 T cell receptor beta chains listed next were all sequenced from one sample in a study of blood T cell repertoires in COVID-19. TCRdb keeps only in-frame clones here, not all; method: immunoSEQ multiplex PCR. This sample yields 250,000 to 400,000 clones, of which about nine tenths are seen a single time; 4.5% to 5.5% belongs to the top ten. Sequenced material: PBMCs or T cells enriched from blood (not recorded which). The receptors were gathered from a man between 60 and 70 years old who had recovered from COVID-19.

The rearrangement links TRBV5-1 to TRBJ2-7, with 8 bases aligning to TRBD2. The V gene's germline CDR1 is SGHRS and CDR2 YFSETQ. This CDR3 spans 14 amino acids. V shed 2 bases and J 4 bases; nucleotides not matched to a gene: 5. The CDR3 nucleotides are TGCGCCAGCAGCTTTGGGACTAGAGGGTACGAGCAGTACTTC. Translation: CASSFGTRGYEQYF.

The chain recombines TRBV28 with TRBJ2-7; 10 positions match TRBD2. Germline CDR1 and CDR2: MDHEN and SYDVKM. Trimming at V came to 6 bases and at J to 12 bases, leaving 5 bases not matched to a gene. This CDR3 comprises 11 residues. The CDR3 spells CASRLTSGTYF. CDR3 nucleotides: TGTGCCAGCAGACTAACTAGCGGGACGTACTTC.

The chain couples TRBV7-9 to TRBJ2-3; 8 bases line up with TRBD1. Trimming removed 3 bases from V and 5 bases from J; junction bases left unmatched: 7. Germline CDR1 reads SEHNR; CDR2 reads FQNEAQ (reference sequence). CDR3 length: 15 amino acids. The CDR3 reads CASSFGTGMVDTQYF. As DNA, the CDR3 is TGTGCCAGCAGCTTCGGGACAGGAATGGTAGATACGCAGTATTTT.

The V call is TRBV5-1, the J call TRBJ2-7; TRBD2 matches at 11 bases. The germline V gene encodes CDR1 SGHRS and CDR2 YFSETQ. V trimming: 4 bases; J trimming: 2 bases; junction bases outside the gene matches: 14. CDR3 length: 18 amino acids. For the CDR3, the DNA is TGCGCCAGCAGCAGAGGACAGGGAGGACTAGCGGGCCCCTACGAGCAGTACTTC. This encodes CASSRGQGGLAGPYEQYF.

The chain carries TRBV6-5 and TRBJ2-3, with TRBD2 matching over 8 bases. The CDR3 has 16 amino acids. Germline V lookup: CDR1 MNHEY, CDR2 SVGAGI. With V trimmed by 0 bases and J by 6 bases, 8 bases remained unmatched. Here the CDR3 reads CASSYSRWTSSDTQYF. Here the CDR3 DNA reads TGTGCCAGCAGTTACTCGAGGTGGACTAGCTCGGATACGCAGTATTTT.

In this sample, this clone turned up once. The rearrangement links TRBV2 to TRBJ2-1; 9 nucleotides align to TRBD2. Germline V gene lookup returns CDR1 SNHLY and CDR2 FYNNEI. V was pared by 5 bases and J by 14 bases, with 7 bases of the junction left unmatched. CDR3 size: 12 residues. This chain's CDR3 is CASSSLAGSKFF. The CDR3 DNA sequence: TGTGCCAGCAGTTCCCTAGCGGGGAGTAAGTTCTTC.

The chain employs TRBV20-1 and TRBJ1-5; no reliable D call. The germline CDR1 and CDR2 sequences are DFQATT and SNEGSKA (reference sequence). The CDR3 sequence is 15 residues long. CDR3 sequence reads: CSASRGAYSNQPQHF. Here the CDR3 DNA reads TGCAGCGCAAGTCGAGGAGCCTATAGCAATCAGCCCCAGCATTTT.

The J gene is TRBJ2-7, the V gene TRBV29-1; a possible D gene is TRBD2 (6 bases). The germline CDR1 and CDR2 sequences are SQVTM and ANQGSEA. Trimming shortened V by 4 bases and J by 5 bases, and 15 bases separated the two germline ends. This CDR3 has 13 amino acids. The CDR3 loop reads CSVGPAGGNEQYF. CDR3 bases: TGCAGCGTTGGGCCTGCCGGGGGAAACGAGCAGTACTTC.

This chain joins TRBV6-2 or TRBV6-3 and TRBJ2-5; TRBD2 is a possible D gene (6 bases). Trimming removed 4 bases at V and 4 bases at J, with 19 bases between. CDR1 MNHEY and CDR2 SVGEGT come from the germline V gene. The CDR3 is made up of 16 amino acids. CDR3 protein: CASSSRGGLQVETQYF. In DNA, the CDR3 is TGTGCCAGCAGTTCCCGAGGAGGGCTCCAGGTAGAGACCCAGTACTTC.